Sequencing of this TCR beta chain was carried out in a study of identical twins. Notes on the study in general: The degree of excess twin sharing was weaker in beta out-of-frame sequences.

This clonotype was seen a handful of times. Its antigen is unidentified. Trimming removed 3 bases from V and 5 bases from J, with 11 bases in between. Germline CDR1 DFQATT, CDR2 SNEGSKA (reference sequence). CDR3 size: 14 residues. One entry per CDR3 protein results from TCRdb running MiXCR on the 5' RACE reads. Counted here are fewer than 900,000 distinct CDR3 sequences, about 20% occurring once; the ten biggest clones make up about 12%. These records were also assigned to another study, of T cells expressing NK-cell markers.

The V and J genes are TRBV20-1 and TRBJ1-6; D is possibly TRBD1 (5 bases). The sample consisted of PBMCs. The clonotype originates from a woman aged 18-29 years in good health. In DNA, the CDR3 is TGCAGTGCTAGGACCGGGGCAAATAATTCACCCCTCCACTTT. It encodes CSARTGANNSPLHF.